These T cell receptor beta chains were read from a single sample in a study of blood T cells in healthy people across ages. From the 5' RACE reads, TCRdb called clonotypes with MiXCR, one entry per CDR3 protein. The sample records about 1.6 million distinct CDR3 sequences, about 31% being singletons. Sequencing was performed on blood. Receptors originate from a woman aged 25 to 39 in good health. Both conserved end residues are part of each CDR3. The order of the fields is J gene, clone size, V gene, D gene, CDR3 DNA, CDR3 protein. D genes are given only for firm matches. Size is stated for part of the rows, as once, few or many counts, or as a class when the clone is expanded.

J gene: TRBJ2-5
clone size: -
V gene: TRBV7-9
D gene: -
CDR3 DNA: TGTGCCAGCAGTCGTCTTGGCGGAGGCGATTCAGAGACCCAGTACTTC
CDR3 protein: CASSRLGGGDSETQYF

J gene: TRBJ1-1
clone size: -
V gene: TRBV20-1
D gene: -
CDR3 DNA: TGCAGTGCTCCACCCCCGGGGTTGAGCACTGAAGCTTTCTTT
CDR3 protein: CSAPPPGLSTEAFF

J gene: TRBJ2-4
clone size: -
V gene: TRBV7-2
D gene: -
CDR3 DNA: TGTGCCAGCAGCACTACAGGGGGGGAGAACATTCAGTACTTC
CDR3 protein: CASSTTGGENIQYF

J gene: TRBJ2-1
clone size: -
V gene: TRBV20-1
D gene: TRBD2
CDR3 DNA: TGCAGTGCTAGAACACTAGCGGGGAGCTCGTCCTACAATGAGCAGTTCTTC
CDR3 protein: CSARTLAGSSSYNEQFF

J gene: TRBJ1-2
clone size: few
V gene: TRBV6-1
D gene: -
CDR3 DNA: TGTGCCAGCAGTGATCAACCAGGGGCCTTAAACTATGGCTACACCTTC
CDR3 protein: CASSDQPGALNYGYTF

J gene: TRBJ2-7
clone size: -
V gene: TRBV7-2
D gene: -
CDR3 DNA: TGTGCCAGCAGCTCGGGACTGCCAATTCCTTCCTACGAGCAGTACTTC
CDR3 protein: CASSSGLPIPSYEQYF

J gene: TRBJ2-2
clone size: -
V gene: TRBV20-1
D gene: TRBD2
CDR3 DNA: TGCAGTGCTAGGACACCGGGACTAGCGGGGGGCCTAGACACCGGGGAGCTGTTTTTT
CDR3 protein: CSARTPGLAGGLDTGELFF

J gene: TRBJ2-1
clone size: once
V gene: TRBV9
D gene: TRBD2
CDR3 DNA: TGTGCCAGCAGCCTCCGGGGGGACGGTTCCTACAATGAGCAGTTCTTC
CDR3 protein: CASSLRGDGSYNEQFF

J gene: TRBJ2-2
clone size: -
V gene: TRBV4-1
D gene: -
CDR3 DNA: TGCGCCAGCAGGCCCGGCCTGGGCACCGGGGAGCTGTTTTTT
CDR3 protein: CASRPGLGTGELFF

J gene: TRBJ2-1
clone size: -
V gene: TRBV3-1
D gene: TRBD2
CDR3 DNA: TGTGCCAGCAGCCAAGTTTTGCGGCGGGAGAAGGGCAATAAGCAGTTCTTC
CDR3 protein: CASSQVLRREKGNKQFF

J gene: TRBJ1-2
clone size: -
V gene: TRBV2
D gene: TRBD1
CDR3 DNA: TGTGCCGGCAGTGGCTCAGGGGGTGGCTACACCTTC
CDR3 protein: CAGSGSGGGYTF